Following are 2 T cell receptor beta chains from one sample sequenced in a study of T cells after yellow fever vaccination. TCRdb reanalysed the 5' RACE reads using MiXCR and keeps one entry per CDR3 protein. The sample contains under 600,000 distinct CDR3 sequences, just over 20% of which appear only once. Specimen: PBMCs, collected roughly 20 days after the first yellow fever vaccination. All receptors come from a man younger than 35 who received the YFV17D yellow fever vaccine.

This clonotype was counted only a few times. The chain combines TRBV4-2 with TRBJ1-5, with unresolved D. The length of the CDR3 is 13 residues. Deletions cut 0 bases from V and 7 bases from J, with 7 bases between. Germline V gene data show CDR1 as LGHNA and CDR2 as YNFKEQ. The CDR3 protein is CASSQDHTQPQHF. CDR3 nucleotide sequence: TGTGCCAGCAGCCAAGATCACACCCAGCCCCAGCATTTT.

A few counts support this clonotype. The chain employs TRBV7-2 and TRBJ2-1, with D possibly being TRBD1 or TRBD2 (5 bases each). This CDR3 contains 12 residues. Germline CDR1 and CDR2: SGHTA and FQGNSA. V was shortened by 6 bases and J by 10 bases, with 13 bases between the two germline ends. The CDR3 DNA follows: TGTGCCAGCAGTCAACCGGGACGGGAGCAGTTCTTC. Its translation is CASSQPGREQFF.